The 20 T cell receptor beta chains presented below share a single source sample, sequenced in a study of cytomegalovirus exposure and HLA in healthy donors. With 60 Vbeta and 13 Jbeta primers, the PCR was carried out. Measured with immunoSEQ multiplex PCR; TCRdb has only the in-frame clones, and not every one. The sample shows roughly 200,000 clones, about 77% of them seen only once. The material sequenced was PBMCs. The source of these receptors is a female donor in good health and CMV-seronegative.

The V gene is TRBV6-1, the J gene TRBJ2-3, with D possibly being TRBD1 (6 bases). The V gene's germline CDR1 is MNHNS and CDR2 SASEGT. V lost 7 bases to trimming and J lost 4 bases, with 6 bases between them. The CDR3 contains 11 residues. The CDR3 loop reads CASKGADTQYF. CDR3 coding DNA: TGTGCCAGCAAGGGGGCAGATACGCAGTATTTT.

This rearrangement joins TRBV7-3 to TRBJ2-1; 12 positions match TRBD2. V shed 5 bases, J shed 4 bases, and the junction held 3 bases outside the gene matches. Germline values: CDR1 SGHTA, CDR2 FQGTGA. This CDR3 region has 15 residues. The CDR3 nucleotides read TGTGCCAGCAGCCCCCTAGCGGGGGGGTACAATGAGCAGTTCTTC. Translation: CASSPLAGGYNEQFF. The full variable domain, with the rest looked up from reference TRBV7-3 and TRBJ2-1, is GAGVSQTPSNKVTEKGKYVELRCDPISGHTALYWYRQSLGQGPEFLIYFQGTGAADDSGLPNDRFFAVRPEGSVSTLKIQRTERGDSAVYLCASSPLAGGYNEQFFGPGTRLTVL.

This clone was detected only a few times. The gene calls are TRBV5-5 and TRBJ1-5; D is perhaps TRBD1 (6 bases). This CDR3 region has 16 residues. The germline CDR1 and CDR2 sequences are SGHKS and YYEKEE (reference sequence). V dropped 0 bases and J dropped 3 bases, with 13 bases sitting between them. This chain's CDR3 is CASSLEFGTNNQPQHF. In DNA form, the CDR3 reads TGTGCCAGCAGCTTGGAGTTCGGGACAAACAATCAGCCCCAGCATTTT.

This chain connects TRBV19 to TRBJ2-2, with D maybe TRBD2 (5 bases). The CDR3 totals 15 residues. Between the trimmed V and J ends, which lost 5 bases and 0 bases, there was a span of 10 bases. Germline CDR1 reads LNHDA; CDR2 reads SQIVND (reference sequence). The DNA for the CDR3 is TGTGCCAGTAGTCCGCTAGCCTCGAACACCGGGGAGCTGTTTTTT. Protein product: CASSPLASNTGELFF.

This clone was seen more than once but under ten times. The CDR3 protein is CASSYGQTNTEAFF. The CDR3 nucleotides are TGTGCCAGCAGTTACGGACAGACGAACACTGAAGCTTTCTTT. The V call is TRBV6-6, the J call TRBJ1-1, with D tentatively TRBD1 (6 bases). CDR1 is MNHNY and CDR2 is SVGAGI in the germline V gene (reference sequence). The CDR3 is 14 amino acids. The V and J ends lost 2 bases and 1 base respectively, with 8 bases between them.

J is TRBJ2-1 and V is TRBV7-9, with 13 positions matching TRBD2. This CDR3 has 17 residues. CDR1 is SEHNR, CDR2 FQNEAQ, per germline (reference sequence). The ends lost 1 base at V and 6 bases at J; junction bases unmatched: 6. CDR3 nucleotides: TGTGCCAGCAGCTTAGGTCCGACTAGCGGGGGGAGCAATGAGCAGTTCTTC. Amino acid sequence: CASSLGPTSGGSNEQFF.

This chain joins TRBV5-6 and TRBJ1-3; possible D gene TRBD1, 5 bases. The CDR3 sequence is 15 residues long. CDR1 is SGHDT, CDR2 YYEEEE, per germline. Trimming shortened V by 0 bases and J by 4 bases, and 11 bases separated the two germline ends. CDR3 bases: TGTGCCAGCAGCTTGGCCGGGGGTCCCGGAAACACCATATATTTT. Amino acid sequence: CASSLAGGPGNTIYF.

This clone is a singleton in its sample. V is TRBV5-5 and J is TRBJ2-7; D remains ambiguous. The germline gives CDR1 SGHKS, CDR2 YYEKEE (reference sequence). This CDR3 is 15 amino acids long. The V end lost 0 bases, the J end lost 6 bases, and 16 bases lay between the germline ends. This CDR3 is CASSLVPRELSEQYF. The CDR3 DNA reads TGTGCCAGCAGCTTGGTGCCGCGAGAACTAAGCGAGCAGTACTTC. Together with reference TRBV5-5 and TRBJ2-7, the CDR3 gives the full variable domain: DAGVTQSPTHLIKTRGQQVTLRCSPISGHKSVSWYQQVLGQGPQFIFQYYEKEERGRGNFPDRFSARQFPNYSSELNVNALLLGDSALYLCASSLVPRELSEQYFGPGTRLTVT.

The chain joins TRBV18 to TRBJ2-1; possible D gene TRBD1, 5 bases. Trimming removed 3 bases from V and 6 bases from J, with 12 bases in between. CDR1 and CDR2 (germline): KGHSH, LQKENI. The CDR3 extends over 14 amino acids. The CDR3 DNA reads TGTGCCAGCTCACCGGGGCAGGGTGGCAATGAGCAGTTCTTC. Encoded protein: CASSPGQGGNEQFF.

The chain employs TRBV2 and TRBJ1-2; D unresolved. Looked up from germline, CDR1 is SNHLY and CDR2 is FYNNEI. This CDR3 is built from 12 residues. The V gene lost 8 bases and the J gene lost 7 bases, with 14 bases spanning the gap. The CDR3 DNA is TGTGCCAGCGCCCTGTTGGCTGGTGGCTACACCTTC. Translating it yields CASALLAGGYTF.

The chain has TRBV30 and TRBJ1-1, with unresolved D. Trimming shortened V by 2 bases and J by 1 base, and 8 bases separated the two germline ends. Per germline, CDR1 GTSNPN and CDR2 SVGIG (reference sequence). The CDR3 spans 13 residues. The CDR3 protein is CAWSRYRNTEAFF. CDR3 nucleotides: TGTGCCTGGAGTAGGTACAGGAACACTGAAGCTTTCTTT.

The table lists this clone with a few counts. The genes are TRBV6-4 and TRBJ2-4; 10 bases line up with TRBD1. Germline V CDR1 and CDR2: MRHNA, SNTAGT. This CDR3 comprises 18 residues. V trimming: 5 bases; J trimming: 0 bases; junction bases outside the gene matches: 10. The CDR3 DNA reads as TGTGCCAGCAGTCCGGGACAGGGGTCTTCGCTAGCCAAAAACATTCAGTACTTC. Encoded protein: CASSPGQGSSLAKNIQYF.

This clone occurred once. This chain links TRBV27 with TRBJ2-6; D unresolved. Per the germline V gene, CDR1 is MNHEY and CDR2 is SMNVEV (reference sequence). Trimming cost V 4 bases and J 9 bases, with 10 bases left between them. The CDR3 extends over 13 amino acids. The CDR3 loop reads CASSSLEDNVLTF. CDR3 DNA: TGTGCCAGCAGTTCCCTAGAAGACAACGTCCTGACTTTC. The complete variable domain, with remaining parts taken from reference TRBV27 and TRBJ2-6, reads EAQVTQNPRYLITVTGKKLTVTCSQNMNHEYMSWYRQDPGLGLRQIYYSMNVEVTDKGDVPEGYKVSRKEKRNFPLILESPSPNQTSLYFCASSSLEDNVLTFGAGSRLTVL.

V is TRBV10-3 and J is TRBJ2-1, with a possible D match to TRBD2 (5 bases). V was clipped by 0 bases and J by 8 bases, with 17 bases between them. The CDR3 extends over 16 amino acids. In germline, CDR1 is ENHRY, CDR2 SYGVKD. The DNA of the CDR3 is TGTGCCATCAGTGAGTCGATTGTGGACTCGGGCCATGAGCAGTTCTTC. Amino acids: CAISESIVDSGHEQFF.

About this clone: In the same sample, other DNA sequences code for this CDR3. V and J are TRBV28 and TRBJ2-1; 12 bases map to TRBD2. Germline loops: CDR1 MDHEN, CDR2 SYDVKM. This CDR3 contains 15 residues. The trim removed 9 bases at V and 7 bases at J, leaving 10 bases unmatched. CDR3 in DNA: TGTGCCAGTAGCCCTAGCGGGAGGGTTAGGAATGAGCAGTTCTTC. It translates to CASSPSGRVRNEQFF.

The chain combines TRBV19 with TRBJ2-7; 9 bases line up with TRBD1. The CDR3 consists of 14 residues. Germline V lookup: CDR1 LNHDA, CDR2 SQIVND (reference sequence). Unmatched junction bases numbered 3, after V lost 3 bases and J lost 3 bases. The CDR3: CASSMDRGYYEQYF. In DNA form, the CDR3 reads TGTGCCAGTAGTATGGACAGGGGATACTACGAGCAGTACTTC.

The chain is built from TRBV4-1 and TRBJ2-7; a possible D gene is TRBD2 (5 bases). Germline-derived CDR1 and CDR2 are MGHRA and YSYEKL. The CDR3 runs 13 residues. Trimming removed 1 base at V and 2 bases at J, with 6 bases between. CDR3 nucleotide sequence: TGCGCCAGCAGCCAAGTCGGGACCTACGAGCAGTACTTC. Translated, it gives CASSQVGTYEQYF.

The chain combines TRBV7-9 with TRBJ2-2, with 14 bases lining up with TRBD2. Germline V gene lookup returns CDR1 SEHNR and CDR2 FQNEAQ (reference sequence). With V trimmed by 8 bases and J by 7 bases, 6 bases remained unmatched. The CDR3 spans 15 residues. CDR3 region: CASGGLAGDIGELFF. In nucleotides, the CDR3 is TGTGCCAGCGGGGGACTAGCGGGAGATATCGGGGAGCTGTTTTTT.

The J gene is TRBJ2-2, the V gene TRBV5-1; D possibly corresponds to TRBD1 (5 bases). V was cut by 5 bases and J by 0 bases, with 8 bases left in between. CDR3 size: 14 residues. From germline, CDR1 is SGHRS and CDR2 YFSETQ. CDR3 in DNA: TGCGCCAGCAGGGACAAGGCGAACACCGGGGAGCTGTTTTTT. It translates to CASRDKANTGELFF. Based on the CDR3 plus reference TRBV5-1 and TRBJ2-2, the full variable domain is KAGVTQTPRYLIKTRGQQVTLSCSPISGHRSVSWYQQTPGQGLQFLFEYFSETQRNKGNFPGRFSGRQFSNSRSEMNVSTLELGDSALYLCASRDKANTGELFFGEGSRLTVL.

Worth noting for this clone: This CDR3 is also generated by other DNA sequences in the sample. CDR3 sequence (DNA): TGTGCCAGCAGTGCCTACACCGGGGAGCTGTTTTTT. Its translation is CASSAYTGELFF. The chain combines TRBV6-1 with TRBJ2-2; D remains ambiguous. The CDR3 spans 12 residues. Trimming shortened V by 4 bases and J by 3 bases, and 3 bases separated the two germline ends. Per germline, CDR1 MNHNS and CDR2 SASEGT.